This T cell receptor beta chain was captured by sequencing in a study of regulatory T cells in long-lasting Graves disease. Looking at the study overall: To qualify as persistent, Graves' disease required over 5 years of antithyroid drugs with positive TSH receptor antibodies.

The time point denotes: persistent/refractory GD, antithyroid drugs over 5 years with positive TRAb. Construction of the TCR library relied on RNA isolated from PBMCs. The CDR3 is 13 residues long. CDR1 and CDR2 from the germline V gene are SGHVS and FQNEAQ. Trimming removed 5 bases at V and 7 bases at J, with 11 bases between. General study findings and limits: The study found TRBV28, TRBJ1-2 and TRBJ2-5 favored in persistent disease. Thyroid tissue was not sampled; only peripheral blood was.

iRepertoire HTBI primers and Arm-PCR of CDR3 regions built TCR beta libraries. TCRdb redid the calling of the multiplex PCR reads with MiXCR, one entry per CDR3 protein. The repertoire includes 300,000 to 350,000 distinct CDR3 sequences, around a fifth of them detected once, and 29% sits in the top ten. About this clonotype: Antigen unknown. Given a much more abundant clone one base away, this may be a read error.

The source material was peripheral blood mononuclear cells (PBMCs), sampled when the disease was refractory, from a patient treated with antithyroid drugs. The TCR was taken from a female donor with Graves disease. The chain has TRBV7-8 and TRBJ1-4; D possibly corresponds to TRBD1 (5 bases). CDR3 nucleotides: TGTGCCAGCAGCCCCGGGGCGGGTGAAAAACTGTTTTTT. It yields the protein CASSPGAGEKLFF.